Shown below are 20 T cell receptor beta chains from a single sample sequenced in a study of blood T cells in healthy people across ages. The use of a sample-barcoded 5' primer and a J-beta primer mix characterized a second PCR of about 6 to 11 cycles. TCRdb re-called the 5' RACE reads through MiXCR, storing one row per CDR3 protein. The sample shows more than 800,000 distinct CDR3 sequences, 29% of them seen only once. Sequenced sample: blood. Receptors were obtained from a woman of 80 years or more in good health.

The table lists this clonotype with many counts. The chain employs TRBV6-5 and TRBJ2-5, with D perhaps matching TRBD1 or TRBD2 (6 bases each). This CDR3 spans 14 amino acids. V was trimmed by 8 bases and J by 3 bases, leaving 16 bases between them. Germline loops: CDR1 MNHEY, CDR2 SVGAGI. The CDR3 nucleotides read TGTGCCAGCCGGTCCGGAGGGGGTGAAGAGACCCAGTACTTC. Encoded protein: CASRSGGGEETQYF.

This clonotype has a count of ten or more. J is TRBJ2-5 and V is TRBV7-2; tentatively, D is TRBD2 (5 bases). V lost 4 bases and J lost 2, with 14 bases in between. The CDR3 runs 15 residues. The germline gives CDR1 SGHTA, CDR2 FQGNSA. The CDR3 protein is CASSSYNGVQETQYF. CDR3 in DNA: TGTGCCAGCAGCTCCTACAACGGGGTGCAAGAGACCCAGTACTTC.

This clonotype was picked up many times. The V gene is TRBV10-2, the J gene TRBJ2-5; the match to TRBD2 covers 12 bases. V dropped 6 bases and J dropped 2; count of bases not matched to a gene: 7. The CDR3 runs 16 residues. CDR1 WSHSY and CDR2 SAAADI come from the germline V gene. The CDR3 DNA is TGCGCCAGCAGACAACGGACTAGCGGGGATCAAGAGACCCAGTACTTC. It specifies CASRQRTSGDQETQYF.

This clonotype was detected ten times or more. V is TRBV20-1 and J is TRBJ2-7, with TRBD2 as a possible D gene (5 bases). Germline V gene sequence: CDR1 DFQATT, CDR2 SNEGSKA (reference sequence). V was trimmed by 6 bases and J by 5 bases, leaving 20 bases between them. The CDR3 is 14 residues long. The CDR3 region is CSAPWTGATNEQYF. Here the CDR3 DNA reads TGCAGTGCGCCTTGGACTGGAGCGACTAACGAGCAGTACTTC.

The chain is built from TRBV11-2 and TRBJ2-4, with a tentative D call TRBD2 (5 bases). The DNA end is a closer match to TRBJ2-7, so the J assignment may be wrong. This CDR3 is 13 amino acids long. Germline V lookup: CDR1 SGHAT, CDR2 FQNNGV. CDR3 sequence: CASSLGDYYEQYF. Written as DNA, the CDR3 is TGTGCCAGCAGCTTAGGTGACTACTACGAGCAGTACTTC.

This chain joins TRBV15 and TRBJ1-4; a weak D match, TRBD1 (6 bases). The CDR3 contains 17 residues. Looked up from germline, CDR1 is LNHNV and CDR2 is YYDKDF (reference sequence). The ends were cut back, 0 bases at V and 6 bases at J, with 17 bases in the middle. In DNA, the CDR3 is TGTGCCACCAGCAGAGATAGGAAGGGACGGACAGATGAAAAACTGTTTTTT. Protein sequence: CATSRDRKGRTDEKLFF. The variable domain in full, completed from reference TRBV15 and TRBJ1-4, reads DAMVIQNPRYQVTQFGKPVTLSCSQTLNHNVMYWYQQKSSQAPKLLFHYYDKDFNNEADTPDNFQSRRPNTSFCFLDIRSPGLGDTAMYLCATSRDRKGRTDEKLFFGSGTQLSVL.

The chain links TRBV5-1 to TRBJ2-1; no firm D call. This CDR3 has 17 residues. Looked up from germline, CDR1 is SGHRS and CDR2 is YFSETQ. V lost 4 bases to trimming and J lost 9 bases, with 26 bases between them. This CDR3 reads CASSPVDGSIVGLEQFF. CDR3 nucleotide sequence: TGCGCCAGCAGCCCGGTTGATGGCTCTATCGTTGGGCTTGAGCAGTTCTTC. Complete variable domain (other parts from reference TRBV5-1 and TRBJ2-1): KAGVTQTPRYLIKTRGQQVTLSCSPISGHRSVSWYQQTPGQGLQFLFEYFSETQRNKGNFPGRFSGRQFSNSRSEMNVSTLELGDSALYLCASSPVDGSIVGLEQFFGPGTRLTVL.

This chain's CDR3 is CASSLTSDQPQHF. In nucleotides, the CDR3 is TGTGCCAGCAGCTTAACGTCTGATCAGCCCCAGCATTTT. V usage is TRBV11-2 and J usage is TRBJ1-5; D is unresolved. This CDR3 has 13 amino acids. Germline-derived CDR1 and CDR2 are SGHAT and FQNNGV. Trimming took off 2 bases at V and 5 bases at J, with 7 bases between the two ends.

The CDR3 reads CASKTLQGRGETQYF. CDR3 DNA: TGTGCCAGCAAAACCTTACAGGGGCGGGGAGAGACCCAGTACTTC. The chain is built from TRBV2 and TRBJ2-5, with a weak D call TRBD1 (7 bases). Germline V gene sequence: CDR1 SNHLY, CDR2 FYNNEI. This CDR3 has 15 amino acids. The germline V and J ends were trimmed by 7 bases and 4 bases, with 19 bases remaining between them.

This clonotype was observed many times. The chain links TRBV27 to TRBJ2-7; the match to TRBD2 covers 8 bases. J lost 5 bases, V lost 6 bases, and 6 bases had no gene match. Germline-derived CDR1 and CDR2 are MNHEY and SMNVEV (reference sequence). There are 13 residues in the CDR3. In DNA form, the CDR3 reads TGTGCCAGCAGAGGGACTAGGGTCCACGAGCAGTACTTC. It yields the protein CASRGTRVHEQYF.

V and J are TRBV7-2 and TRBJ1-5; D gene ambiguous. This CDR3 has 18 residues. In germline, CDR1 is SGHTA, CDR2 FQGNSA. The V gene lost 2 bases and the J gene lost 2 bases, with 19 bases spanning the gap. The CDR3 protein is CASSLFPSGEGGNQPQHF. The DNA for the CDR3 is TGTGCCAGCAGCTTATTCCCTAGCGGTGAAGGTGGCAATCAGCCCCAGCATTTT.

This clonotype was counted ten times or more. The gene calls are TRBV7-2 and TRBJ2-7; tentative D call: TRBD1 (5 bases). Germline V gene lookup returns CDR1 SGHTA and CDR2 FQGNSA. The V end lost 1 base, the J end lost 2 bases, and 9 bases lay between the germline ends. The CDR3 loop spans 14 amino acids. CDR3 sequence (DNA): TGTGCCAGCAGCTTAGAGGGGAACACCTACGAGCAGTACTTC. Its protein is CASSLEGNTYEQYF. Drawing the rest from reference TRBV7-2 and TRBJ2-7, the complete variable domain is GAGVSQSPSNKVTEKGKDVELRCDPISGHTALYWYRQSLGQGLEFLIYFQGNSAPDKSGLPSDRFSAERTGGSVSTLTIQRTQQEDSAVYLCASSLEGNTYEQYFGPGTRLTVT.

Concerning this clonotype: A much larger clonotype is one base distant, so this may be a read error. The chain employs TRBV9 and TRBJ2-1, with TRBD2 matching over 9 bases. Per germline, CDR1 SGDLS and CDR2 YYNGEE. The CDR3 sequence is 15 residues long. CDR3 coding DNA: TGTGCCAGCAGCGTAGCTGGGACTAGCTTCAATAAGCAGTTCTTC. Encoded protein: CASSVAGTSFNKQFF.

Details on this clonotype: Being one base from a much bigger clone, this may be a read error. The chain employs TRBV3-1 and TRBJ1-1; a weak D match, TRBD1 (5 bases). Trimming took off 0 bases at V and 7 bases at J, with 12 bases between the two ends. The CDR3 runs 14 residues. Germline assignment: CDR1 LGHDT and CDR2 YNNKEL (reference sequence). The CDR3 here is CASSQDKGRIEAFF. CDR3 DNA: TGTGCCAGCAGCCAAGATAAGGGACGGATTGAAGCTTTCTTT.

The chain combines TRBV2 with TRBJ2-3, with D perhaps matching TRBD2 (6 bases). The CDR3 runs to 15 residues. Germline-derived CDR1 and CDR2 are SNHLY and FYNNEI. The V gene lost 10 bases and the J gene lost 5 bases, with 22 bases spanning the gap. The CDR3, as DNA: TGTGCCATCAGGAAGGACTACCAGATGGGAGATACGCAGTATTTT. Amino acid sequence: CAIRKDYQMGDTQYF. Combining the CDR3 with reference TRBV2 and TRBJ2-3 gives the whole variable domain EPEVTQTPSHQVTQMGQEVILRCVPISNHLYFYWYRQILGQKVEFLVSFYNNEISEKSEIFDDQFSVERPDGSNFTLKIRSTKLEDSAMYFCAIRKDYQMGDTQYFGPGTRLTVL.

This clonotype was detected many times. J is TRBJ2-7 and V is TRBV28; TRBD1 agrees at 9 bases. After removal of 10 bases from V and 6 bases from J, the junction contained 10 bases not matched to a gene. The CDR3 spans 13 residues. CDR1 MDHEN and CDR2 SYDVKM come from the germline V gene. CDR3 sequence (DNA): TGTGCCATTACCGGGACAGGGTATGGCGAGCAGTACTTC. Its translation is CAITGTGYGEQYF. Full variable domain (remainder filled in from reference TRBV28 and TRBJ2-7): DVKVTQSSRYLVKRTGEKVFLECVQDMDHENMFWYRQDPGLGLRLIYFSYDVKMKEKGDIPEGYSVSREKKERFSLILESASTNQTSMYLCAITGTGYGEQYFGPGTRLTVT.

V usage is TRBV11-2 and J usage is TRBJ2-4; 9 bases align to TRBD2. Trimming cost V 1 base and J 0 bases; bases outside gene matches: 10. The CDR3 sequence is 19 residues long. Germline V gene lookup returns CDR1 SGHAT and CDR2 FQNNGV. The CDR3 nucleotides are TGTGCCAGCAGCTTAGGCCTAGCGGGACTAAAACTAGCCAAAAACATTCAGTACTTC. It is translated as CASSLGLAGLKLAKNIQYF.

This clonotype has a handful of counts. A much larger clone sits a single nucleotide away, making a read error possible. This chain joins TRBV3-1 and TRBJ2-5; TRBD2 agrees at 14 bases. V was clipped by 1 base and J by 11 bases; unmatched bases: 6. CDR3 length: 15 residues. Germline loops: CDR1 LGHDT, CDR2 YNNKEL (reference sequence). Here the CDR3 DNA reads TGTGCCAGCAGCCAAGTGGGACTAGCGGGGGCCAAGCAGTACTTC. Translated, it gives CASSQVGLAGAKQYF.

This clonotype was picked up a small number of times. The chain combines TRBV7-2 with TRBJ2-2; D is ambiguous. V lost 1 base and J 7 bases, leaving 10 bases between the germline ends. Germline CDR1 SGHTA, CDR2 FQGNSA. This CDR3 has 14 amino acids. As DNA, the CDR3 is TGTGCCAGCAGCTTAGTGGGTGCGAGCGGGGAGCTGTTTTTT. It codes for CASSLVGASGELFF. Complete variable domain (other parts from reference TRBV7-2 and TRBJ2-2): GAGVSQSPSNKVTEKGKDVELRCDPISGHTALYWYRQSLGQGLEFLIYFQGNSAPDKSGLPSDRFSAERTGGSVSTLTIQRTQQEDSAVYLCASSLVGASGELFFGEGSRLTVL.

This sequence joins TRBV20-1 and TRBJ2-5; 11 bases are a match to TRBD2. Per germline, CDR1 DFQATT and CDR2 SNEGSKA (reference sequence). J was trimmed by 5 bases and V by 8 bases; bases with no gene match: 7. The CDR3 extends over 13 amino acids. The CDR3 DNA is TGCAGTTCACTAGCGGGAGAGGCGGAGACCCAGTACTTC. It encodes CSSLAGEAETQYF.